The next 12 T cell receptor beta chains were all read from a single sample in a study of CD8 T cells in Susac syndrome. Random hexamers were used to reverse transcribe about 0.45 to 1 ug of RNA. TCRdb processed the immunoSEQ multiplex PCR reads anew with MiXCR; each CDR3 protein has one entry. The sample has 50,000 or so distinct CDR3 sequences; roughly 93% are singletons. The sequenced material came from CD8+ T cells from PBMCs. The receptors come from a human donor with multiple sclerosis.

The chain combines TRBV13 with TRBJ2-3; D unresolved. Germline values: CDR1 PRHDT, CDR2 FYEKMQ (reference sequence). Between the trimmed V and J ends, which lost 4 bases and 5 bases, there was a span of 16 bases. This CDR3 contains 15 residues. As DNA, the CDR3 is TGTGCCAGCAGCTCGGACGCCAAGGAAAGAGATACGCAGTATTTT. It yields the protein CASSSDAKERDTQYF.

The rearrangement uses TRBV6-5 and TRBJ1-1; the D gene is possibly TRBD1 (6 bases). V lost 8 bases and J lost 10, with 23 bases in between. In germline, CDR1 is MNHEY, CDR2 SVGAGI. This CDR3 spans 14 amino acids. The CDR3 region has the DNA TGTGCCAGCTCAGATGACCCCCAGGGGTGGGGAGCTTTCTTT. This codes for CASSDDPQGWGAFF.

The J gene is TRBJ2-1, the V gene TRBV5-1; perhaps TRBD1 as D (6 bases). CDR1 is SGHRS and CDR2 is YFSETQ in the germline V gene. V was clipped by 5 bases and J by 6 bases, with 9 bases between them. The CDR3 is 12 residues long. The CDR3 sequence is CASRQGTNEQFF. The CDR3 DNA reads as TGCGCCAGCAGGCAGGGGACCAATGAGCAGTTCTTC.

The chain is built from TRBV9 and TRBJ2-1; no definite D call. This CDR3 spans 11 amino acids. Trimming took 3 bases from V and 5 from J, leaving 3 bases between them. Germline V CDR1 and CDR2: SGDLS, YYNGEE. CDR3: CASSANNEQFF. Here the CDR3 DNA reads TGTGCCAGCAGCGCTAACAATGAGCAGTTCTTC.

The chain combines TRBV10-2 with TRBJ2-4, with D perhaps matching TRBD2 (6 bases). In germline, CDR1 is WSHSY, CDR2 SAAADI. The CDR3 has 14 residues. Deletions cut 4 bases from V and 4 bases from J, with 11 bases between. The CDR3 loop reads CASSVGRQKNIQYF. CDR3 nucleotides: TGCGCCAGCAGTGTGGGGAGGCAGAAAAACATTCAGTACTTC.

The V call is TRBV11-2, the J call TRBJ2-1; 7 bases are a match to TRBD1. CDR1 and CDR2 from the germline V gene are SGHAT and FQNNGV. The CDR3 covers 15 residues. V lost 5 bases, J lost 4 bases, and 8 bases stayed unmatched. The CDR3 DNA is TGTGCCAGCAGCGGCCGACAGGGAGAATACAATGAGCAGTTCTTC. Encoded protein: CASSGRQGEYNEQFF.

CDR3 DNA sequence: TGTGCCAGCAGCCAAGACCGGGACAGCGCCTACGAGCAGTACTTC. Amino acids: CASSQDRDSAYEQYF. The chain is built from TRBV3-1 and TRBJ2-7; 7 bases map to TRBD1. CDR3 length: 15 amino acids. Germline CDR1 LGHDT, CDR2 YNNKEL (reference sequence). V was pared by 0 bases and J by 2 bases, with 4 bases of the junction left unmatched.

This sequence joins TRBV7-9 and TRBJ2-5; D is possibly TRBD2 (5 bases). Deletions cut 3 bases from V and 4 bases from J, with 21 bases between. Germline V gene lookup returns CDR1 SEHNR and CDR2 FQNEAQ (reference sequence). CDR3 length: 17 residues. The CDR3 spells CASSLVKEKDWGETQYF. The CDR3, as DNA: TGTGCCAGCAGCTTGGTTAAGGAGAAGGACTGGGGAGAGACCCAGTACTTC.

This chain joins TRBV6-5 and TRBJ2-3; 7 bases fit TRBD2. The V gene's germline CDR1 is MNHEY and CDR2 SVGAGI. CDR3 length: 14 residues. Trimming removed 2 bases from V and 6 bases from J; junction bases left unmatched: 5. The CDR3 sequence is CASSYDLGGDTQYF. CDR3 nucleotides: TGTGCCAGCAGTTACGACCTGGGGGGGGATACGCAGTATTTT.

This clonotype has more than one count but fewer than ten. J is TRBJ2-2 and V is TRBV6-1, with D tentatively TRBD1 (5 bases). V lost 8 bases, J lost 11 bases, and 18 bases lay in between. This CDR3 is built from 13 residues. Germline CDR1 and CDR2: MNHNS and SASEGT. CDR3 coding DNA: TGTGCCAGCGGGCTTACAACAGGAACCGAGCTGTTTTTT. It specifies CASGLTTGTELFF.

This clonotype appeared a single time. The chain carries TRBV7-9 and TRBJ1-1; D unresolved. Per the germline V gene, CDR1 is SEHNR and CDR2 is FQNEAQ (reference sequence). CDR3 size: 9 residues. Trimming removed 8 bases at V and 6 bases at J, with 4 bases between. CDR3 sequence (DNA): TGTGCCAGCGGCCCTGAAGCTTTCTTT. Translation: CASGPEAFF.

The chain has TRBV28 and TRBJ2-5; possibly TRBD2 for D (6 bases). The CDR3 has 14 residues. Germline CDR1 is MDHEN and CDR2 is SYDVKM. V was cut by 0 bases and J by 5 bases, with 10 bases left in between. The CDR3 DNA follows: TGTGCCAGCAGTTTATGGGGCGGGGATGAGACCCAGTACTTC. Its protein is CASSLWGGDETQYF.